This T cell receptor beta chain appears in the sequencing data of a study of T cell clusters in autoimmune cytopenias (dated by TCRdb to about 2019). At the level of the whole study: Among healthy donor controls, the mean age was roughly 56 years, the median age was 59 years, and 22 of 43 were female. For primary cytopenia, roughly 25 age-matched healthy donors were used as controls, and for secondary cytopenia, roughly 15 age-matched CLL patients were used as controls. The goal of the study was to find out whether patients with autoimmune cytopenia have a disease-specific immune repertoire signature that could be used as a blood-based biomarker. TRB sequencing reached a median depth of roughly 52,000 reads per sample and yielded a median of 2,350 distinct TRB clonotypes per sample. In autoimmune cytopenia patients, peripheral blood TRB and IGH repertoires were sequenced during active disease and over treatment follow-up, together with healthy, CLL and autoimmune hepatitis controls. Repertoires from autoimmune hepatitis patients were compared with those of some 20 healthy donors matched for age and sex. Points the paper makes about the study in general: The T cell clusters were only ever defined in silico, so experimental validation of their functional role was still needed. The GLIPH analysis suggested a lack of physiological T cell clusters in primary autoimmune cytopenia patients, since more than 40 clusters were exclusive to healthy donors whereas 17 were exclusive to patients. In the comparison of secondary cytopenia with CLL, no cluster-lack signature showed up, apparently because the dominant lymphoma-associated repertoire masked the signature. The TRB repertoire shifts, including less even repertoires in secondary cytopenia and CLL, mostly reflected lymphoma bias and not autoimmunity. Almost three-fold more exclusive TRB clusters were observed in healthy donors than in active autoimmune hepatitis patients, consistent with an autoimmunity-wide signature.

The CDR3 numbers 12 residues from cysteine through phenylalanine. The DNA is not on file. TRB amplification used 250 ng of peripheral blood genomic DNA, 30,000 to 40,000 genome equivalents, per sample. In the case of this clonotype: Its antigen target is currently unknown.

TRB rearrangements were amplified by multiplex PCR following a touch-down protocol, with the TRB-A and TRB-B primer pools mixed in one tube. Illumina adapters and sample indices were attached to the amplicons through two consecutive PCR reactions using Phusion HS II polymerase. The amplicons were purified from gel with the NucleoSpin Gel and PCR Clean-up kit, after which the amplicons were quantified by Qubit and checked for quality on an Agilent 2100 Bioanalyzer. Sequencing of the libraries was done on an Illumina MiSeq with 600-cycle, single-indexed, paired-end runs. As for the authors' bioinformatics: Alignment and assembly of TRB reads were performed with MiXCR version 2.1.12 and the default MiXCR reference library. Each unique CDR3 nucleotide sequence defined a clone, and only productive sequences with at least two reads were analysed. To assess repertoire diversity, an R script computed alpha-parameterized diversity profiles (alpha 0 to 5), which included the Shannon (alpha 1) and Simpson (alpha 2) indices. Combinatorial TRB VJ usage was calculated with the tcR package and was compared between cohorts by principal component analysis performed with ade4. TCRbeta CDR3s were clustered with GLIPH on cohort pairs matched by age and read depth, and cluster frequencies were compared by Wilcoxon test. The reads were reprocessed in TCRdb, with one entry per CDR3 protein sequence and no accompanying DNA. In this record, the V and J calls reflect TCRdb's handling and not the investigators' own analysis. This sample's clone table shows around 6,200 distinct CDR3 sequences. About 22% of the sample is in the top ten clones.

The sample was also reused in another study, on T cell repertoires in aging, cancer and after chemotherapy. The second investigation adds: Six donor age groups were covered, ranging from 30 or younger up to 70 or older, and each group contained at least three individuals. TCR repertoires from healthy donor controls were recorded over periods of several months to years and showed clear clonal overlap between repeated samplings. The complete dataset included some 9 million TCR reads. Significantly lower blood TCR diversity and higher clonality were observed in untreated patients with hematological or solid cancers than in age-matched healthy donors. Declining TCR diversity with age in healthy donors was mainly explained by loss of richness; in cancer patients, loss of evenness also contributed. An increase in median generation probability over the chemotherapy interval was observed in both cancer cohorts, suggesting that the repertoire was reconstituted through rebound thymic output. According to the authors, the repertoire data do not allow conclusions to be drawn about immunological memory after chemotherapy. Peripheral blood TCR beta repertoires from healthy donors and cancer patients were profiled to examine immunoaging and T cell reconstitution after chemotherapy. Alongside fewer than 100 healthy donors serving as a reference group, the cohort included some 220 cancer patients, of whom some 94 had hematological cancers and fewer than 130 had solid cancers. MiXCR versions 2.12 and 3.0.5 were used to process TRB sequences. Shannon diversity, evenness, clonality (one minus evenness), and alpha-parameterized diversity profiles from alpha 0 to 5 were included as repertoire metrics. Generation probabilities of clones in paired pre- and post-chemotherapy samples were computed with the IGoR algorithm.

Source material: peripheral blood. This receptor was taken from a human donor in good health. The sequence links TRBV12-3 or TRBV12-4 to TRBJ1-2. The CDR3 reads CASRRGRRGYTF.